This TCR beta chain comes out of a study of cytomegalovirus exposure and HLA in healthy donors. The PCR had 60 Vbeta and 13 Jbeta primers. Clones were read by immunoSEQ multiplex PCR, and TCRdb kept only the in-frame ones, dropping some. The repertoire holds approximately 190,000 clones, with 75% to 90% as singletons. The V gene's germline CDR1 is MNHEY and CDR2 SMNVEV (reference sequence). The junction had 6 bases not matched to a gene; V was cut back by 2 bases and J by 10 bases. The CDR3 runs 15 residues. This TCR derives from a boy aged 2 to 10 in good health and CMV-seronegative. The gene calls are TRBV27 and TRBJ1-6, with 9 positions matching TRBD1. The material sequenced was PBMCs. This chain's CDR3 is CASSLTGGAGSPLHF. The CDR3 DNA sequence: TGTGCCAGCAGTTTAACAGGGGGCGCAGGGTCACCCCTCCACTTT.